Shown below are 23 T cell receptor beta chains from a single sample sequenced in a study of Ad26.COV2.S vaccination and SARS-CoV-2 variants. Assay used: immunoSEQ multiplex PCR; TCRdb lists only in-frame clones, some missing. The data contain about 480,000 clones, approximately 90% of them singletons. Treatment meaning: around 19 received Ad26.COV2.S at low or high dose, single or two shots; about 5 received placebo; per-sample allocation not given. It was on day 63 after the first vaccine or placebo injection that samples were taken. The sample here was peripheral blood, taken in a trial of Ad26.COV2.S vaccine versus placebo. These receptors were obtained from a person between 18 and 60 years old who received the Ad26.COV2.S COVID-19 vaccine or a placebo.

This chain joins TRBV11-3 and TRBJ2-5; 9 nucleotides align to TRBD2. Germline CDR1 and CDR2: SGHNT and YENEEA. The CDR3 is 17 residues long. V was clipped by 3 bases and J by 5 bases; unmatched bases: 13. The CDR3, as DNA: TGTGCCAGCAGCTTCGAAGGGCGACTAGCGGACGGGGAGACCCAGTACTTC. Its translation is CASSFEGRLADGETQYF.

This chain connects TRBV5-4 to TRBJ2-1, with 9 nucleotides matching TRBD2. The CDR3 runs to 14 residues. J was trimmed by 7 bases and V by 5 bases; bases with no gene match: 7. Germline values: CDR1 SGHNT, CDR2 YYREEE (reference sequence). Here the CDR3 DNA reads TGTGCCAGCAGTGTAGCGGGAGCGTCGAATGAGCAGTTCTTC. Translated: CASSVAGASNEQFF.

The rearrangement links TRBV5-1 to TRBJ1-1, with a weak D call TRBD1 (5 bases). This CDR3 is built from 14 residues. V lost 4 bases and J lost 2, with 12 bases in between. Germline-derived CDR1 and CDR2 are SGHRS and YFSETQ. CDR3 nucleotides: TGCGCCAGCAGCCCGGGACTGATTAACACTGAAGCTTTCTTT. Encoded protein: CASSPGLINTEAFF. Using reference TRBV5-1 and TRBJ1-1 for the parts outside the CDR3, the full variable domain is KAGVTQTPRYLIKTRGQQVTLSCSPISGHRSVSWYQQTPGQGLQFLFEYFSETQRNKGNFPGRFSGRQFSNSRSEMNVSTLELGDSALYLCASSPGLINTEAFFGQGTRLTVV.

The chain joins TRBV14 to TRBJ1-1, with a possible D match to TRBD1 (5 bases). The germline gives CDR1 SGHDN, CDR2 FVKESK. Trimming took 1 base from V and 1 from J, leaving 10 bases between them. The CDR3 loop spans 15 amino acids. DNA for the CDR3: TGTGCCAGCAGCCAAGCCCCGGACACGAACACTGAAGCTTTCTTT. Translating it yields CASSQAPDTNTEAFF.

This clone has a handful of counts. The chain employs TRBV29-1 and TRBJ1-1; 7 nucleotides align to TRBD1. CDR3 size: 14 residues. Germline CDR1 reads SQVTM; CDR2 reads ANQGSEA. The V segment lost 3 bases and the J segment 0 bases; nucleotides outside the gene matches: 4. The CDR3 sequence: CSVEGQTLNTEAFF. The CDR3 DNA sequence: TGCAGCGTTGAGGGACAGACATTGAACACTGAAGCTTTCTTT.

The chain couples TRBV4-2 to TRBJ2-3; 12 nucleotides match TRBD2. This CDR3 contains 14 residues. J was trimmed by 5 bases and V by 4 bases; bases with no gene match: 1. The germline gives CDR1 LGHNA, CDR2 YNFKEQ. The CDR3 DNA reads as TGTGCCAGCAGCCGACTAGCGGGAGAAGATACGCAGTATTTT. Its protein is CASSRLAGEDTQYF.

The chain recombines TRBV2 with TRBJ2-7; D perhaps matches TRBD1 (5 bases). Germline CDR1 reads SNHLY; CDR2 reads FYNNEI. V was clipped by 1 base and J by 9 bases, with 13 bases between them. This CDR3 comprises 13 residues. Here the CDR3 reads CASSEEGNRRQYF. CDR3 nucleotide sequence: TGTGCCAGCAGTGAAGAGGGGAATAGGCGGCAGTACTTC.

The rearrangement uses TRBV7-2 and TRBJ2-7; D gene unclear. Germline V lookup: CDR1 SGHTA, CDR2 FQGNSA. Trimming removed 5 bases from V and 6 bases from J, with 8 bases in between. The CDR3 is 11 residues long. The CDR3 DNA is TGTGCCAGCAGCAATGTCGGCGAGCAGTACTTC. Protein: CASSNVGEQYF.

The chain is built from TRBV4-2 and TRBJ2-3, with a possible D match to TRBD1 (5 bases). Germline V CDR1 and CDR2: LGHNA, YNFKEQ. The CDR3 covers 16 residues. Trimming removed 4 bases from V and 6 bases from J, with 20 bases in between. CDR3 DNA: TGTGCCAGCAGCCCTCTCAGGGATGTAGTTGGTGATACGCAGTATTTT. The encoded protein is CASSPLRDVVGDTQYF.

Points on this clone: Sequence at one end of the junction differs from germline and may be a read error. The V and J genes are TRBV12-3 or TRBV12-4 and TRBJ2-7; 8 bases agree with TRBD1. CDR3 length: 9 residues. CDR3 nucleotides: TGTGCCAGCGGCCCGGGACAGGAGTTC. Protein: CASGPGQEF.

The chain has TRBV9 and TRBJ1-2; 7 bases line up with TRBD1. V was pared by 4 bases and J by 8 bases, with 5 bases of the junction left unmatched. There are 12 residues in the CDR3. Germline CDR1 SGDLS, CDR2 YYNGEE. CDR3 sequence (DNA): TGTGCCAGCAGCTTAACAGGGGAAGGCTACACCTTC. Encoded protein: CASSLTGEGYTF.

The J gene is TRBJ2-7, the V gene TRBV7-2; 7 bases are shared with TRBD2. V was clipped by 3 bases and J by 7 bases; unmatched bases: 9. Germline V gene lookup returns CDR1 SGHTA and CDR2 FQGNSA. The length of the CDR3 is 14 residues. Written as DNA, the CDR3 is TGTGCCAGCAGCTTGGCGGGAGTGGGAGGGGAGCAGTACTTC. Protein: CASSLAGVGGEQYF.

The V and J genes are TRBV28 and TRBJ2-6; no firm D call. Trimming took 3 bases from V and 13 from J, leaving 16 bases between them. This CDR3 comprises 14 residues. In germline, CDR1 is MDHEN, CDR2 SYDVKM. CDR3 sequence reads: CASSFLTPPGVLTF. The CDR3, as DNA: TGTGCCAGCAGTTTTTTGACCCCTCCAGGAGTCCTGACTTTC.

V gene TRBV7-9 combines with J gene TRBJ2-7; TRBD2 might be the D (6 bases). The V end was cut by 6 bases, the J end by 5 bases, with 17 bases between. Germline CDR1 and CDR2: SEHNR and FQNEAQ (reference sequence). CDR3 size: 14 residues. The chain's CDR3 is CASRAQAPGDEQYF. The CDR3 nucleotides read TGTGCCAGCAGAGCCCAGGCCCCGGGGGACGAGCAGTACTTC.

The chain couples TRBV7-3 to TRBJ1-1, with D possibly being TRBD1 (5 bases). The V end was cut by 2 bases, the J end by 4 bases, with 14 bases between. Germline values: CDR1 SGHTA, CDR2 FQGTGA. The CDR3 runs to 15 residues. CDR3 nucleotides: TGTGCCAGCAGCTTATTGGGCAGGGTAGGCACTGAAGCTTTCTTT. This codes for CASSLLGRVGTEAFF.

The rearrangement joins TRBV18 to TRBJ1-1, with a possible D match to TRBD1 (6 bases). This CDR3 comprises 13 residues. The V end was cut by 3 bases, the J end by 6 bases, with 11 bases between. The germline V gene encodes CDR1 KGHSH and CDR2 LQKENI. CDR3 sequence reads: CASSPKQGSEAFF. The CDR3 DNA is TGTGCCAGCTCACCGAAACAGGGATCTGAAGCTTTCTTT.

In DNA form, the CDR3 reads TGTGCCAGTAGCGGTCTCTGGACAGGGGGCTCCGAGCAGTACTTC. Translating gives CASSGLWTGGSEQYF. V and J are TRBV19 and TRBJ2-7; 11 bases align to TRBD1. CDR1 LNHDA and CDR2 SQIVND come from the germline V gene (reference sequence). V shed 6 bases, J shed 6 bases, and the junction held 10 bases outside the gene matches. The CDR3 runs to 15 residues.

The chain is built from TRBV9 and TRBJ2-7, with 8 bases aligning to TRBD1. The CDR3 covers 15 residues. The ends lost 0 bases at V and 6 bases at J; junction bases unmatched: 8. Germline V gene sequence: CDR1 SGDLS, CDR2 YYNGEE. The DNA for the CDR3 is TGTGCCAGCAGCGTAGCTGGACAGGGCTTCAGCGAGCAGTACTTC. Translating gives CASSVAGQGFSEQYF.

This clone occurred once. The chain couples TRBV9 to TRBJ2-1, with D perhaps TRBD1 (6 bases). CDR1 and CDR2 from the germline V gene are SGDLS and YYNGEE. The V end lost 4 bases, the J end lost 4 bases, and 9 bases lay between the germline ends. This CDR3 contains 13 residues. This CDR3 reads CASSKQGYNEQFF. The CDR3 DNA follows: TGTGCCAGCAGCAAACAGGGTTACAATGAGCAGTTCTTC.

V gene TRBV19 combines with J gene TRBJ2-3, with D unclear. The CDR3 runs to 14 residues. CDR1 LNHDA and CDR2 SQIVND come from the germline V gene (reference sequence). Trimming took 5 bases from V and 0 from J, leaving 9 bases between them. The CDR3 DNA reads TGTGCCAGTAGTCCGCGCGGCAGCACAGATACGCAGTATTTT. It yields the protein CASSPRGSTDTQYF.

V gene TRBV5-1 combines with J gene TRBJ2-3, with D unclear. From germline, CDR1 is SGHRS and CDR2 YFSETQ. The CDR3 spans 14 residues. Trimming pared 2 bases from V and 4 bases from J, leaving 11 bases between. CDR3: CASSLAYRSDTQYF. In nucleotides, the CDR3 is TGCGCCAGCAGCTTAGCTTATCGGTCAGATACGCAGTATTTT.

A remark on this clone: A junction end diverges from the germline sequence, so it may reflect a read error. The chain is built from TRBV7-2 and TRBJ1-3, with 7 bases identical to TRBD1. There are 16 residues in the CDR3. The germline V gene has CDR1 SGHTA and CDR2 FQGNSA. The CDR3 nucleotides read TGTGCCAGCAGCCTAGCCGGGACAGCCTCTGGAAACACCATATATTTT. Protein: CASSLAGTASGNTIYF.

The rearrangement links TRBV3-1 (or the pseudogene TRBV3-2) to TRBJ2-1; D gene unclear. CDR1 LGHDT and CDR2 YNNKEL come from the germline V gene (reference sequence). This CDR3 is 14 amino acids long. V was clipped by 0 bases and J by 5 bases, with 8 bases between them. CDR3 region: CASSQDSANNEQFF. The CDR3, as DNA: TGTGCCAGCAGCCAAGATTCAGCGAACAATGAGCAGTTCTTC.